Each of the 32 T cell receptor gamma chains below was sequenced from the same sample in a study of gamma-delta T cells after stem cell transplantation. TCRdb redid the clone calls on the RT-PCR reads with CATT. Of thousands of gamma-chain clones listed, 4% to 6% are singletons. Sequencing input: gamma-delta T cells. These receptors came from a human donor. It is not recorded whose cells these are; they may come from a transplant donor.

This clone is large within its sample. The same CDR3 arises from other DNA sequences in this sample as well. This rearrangement joins TRGV9 to TRGJ1 or TRGJ2. This CDR3 spans 13 amino acids. Per the germline V gene, CDR1 is GITISATS and CDR2 is ISYDGTV (reference sequence). The junction had 14 bases not matched to a gene; V was cut back by 3 bases and J by 12 bases. In DNA, the CDR3 is TGTGCCTTGTGGGAGTTTCTTTTGGATGGGAAACTCTTT. This translates into CALWEFLLDGKLF.

This clone was counted between two and nine times. Other DNA sequences in this sample translate to the same CDR3. The chain couples TRGV9 to TRGJP. V shed 4 bases, J shed 6 bases, and the junction held 12 bases outside the gene matches. CDR1 and CDR2 (germline): GITISATS, ISYDGTV (reference sequence). The CDR3 extends over 18 amino acids. CDR3 sequence reads: CALWDLSDGELGKKIKVF. The CDR3 nucleotides read TGTGCCTTGTGGGATCTCTCCGACGGAGAGTTGGGCAAAAAAATCAAGGTATTT.

Comment on this clone: At the DNA level, this CDR3 is encoded by other sequences in the same sample as well. The rearrangement joins TRGV2 to TRGJ1 or TRGJ2. Germline V gene sequence: CDR1 EGSNGY, CDR2 YDSYNSKV. CDR3 size: 19 residues. V shed 0 bases and J 1 base; nucleotides not matched to a gene: 18. CDR3 bases: TGTGCCACCTGGGACGGGCCTTCCTACCCTTTTATCAATTATTATAAGAAACTCTTT. Its protein is CATWDGPSYPFINYYKKLF.

This clone turned up a few times. One base away lies a much larger clone, so this may be a sequencing read error. Other DNA sequences from this sample encode an identical CDR3 as well. CDR3 residues: CALWEVQQELGKKIKVF. CDR3 nucleotide sequence: TGTGCCTTGTGGGAGGTTCAACAAGAGTTGGGCAAAAAAATCAAGGTATTT. This sequence joins TRGV9 and TRGJP. The CDR3 loop spans 17 amino acids. Germline V lookup: CDR1 GITISATS, CDR2 ISYDGTV (reference sequence). After removal of 1 base from V and 4 bases from J, the junction contained 4 bases not matched to a gene.

By share, this clone ranks as medium-sized (0.01 to 0.1%). The same CDR3 arises from other DNA sequences in this sample as well. The chain carries TRGV4 and TRGJP1. The CDR3 totals 14 residues. Germline V gene sequence: CDR1 EGSTGY, CDR2 YDSYTSSV. V was clipped by 1 base and J by 3 bases; unmatched bases: 2. CDR3 protein: CATWDGPTGWFKIF. CDR3 in DNA: TGTGCCACCTGGGATGGCCCCACTGGTTGGTTCAAGATATTT.

This clone rates as medium-sized. The chain employs TRGV9 and TRGJP. This CDR3 has 17 amino acids. CDR1 and CDR2 from the germline V gene are GITISATS and ISYDGTV (reference sequence). Trimming took 0 bases from V and 5 from J; bases not matched to a gene: 4. CDR3 coding DNA: TGTGCCTTGTGGGAGGTGAGAAAAGAGTTGGGCAAAAAAATCAAGGTATTT. Translation gives CALWEVRKELGKKIKVF.

In this sample, this clone turned up a few times. At one end, the junction sequence differs from germline, possibly due to a read error. The gene calls are TRGV9 and TRGJ1 or TRGJ2. Per germline, CDR1 GITISATS and CDR2 ISYDGTV (reference sequence). There are 12 residues in the CDR3. The CDR3 DNA sequence: TGTGCCTTGTGGGAGGTTTATTATAAGAAGCTCTTC. Protein sequence: CALWEVYYKKLF.

V gene TRGV9 combines with J gene TRGJ1 or TRGJ2. J lost 9 bases, V lost 1 base, and 15 bases had no gene match. Germline CDR1 is GITISATS and CDR2 is ISYDGTV (reference sequence). This CDR3 comprises 15 residues. Here the CDR3 reads CALWEVHAARTKKLF. CDR3 coding DNA: TGTGCCTTGTGGGAGGTCCACGCCGCGCGAACTAAGAAACTCTTT.

A word on this clone: The same CDR3 arises from other DNA sequences in this sample as well. The chain employs TRGV9 and TRGJP. This CDR3 has 15 residues. The V gene's germline CDR1 is GITISATS and CDR2 ISYDGTV (reference sequence). The trim removed 5 bases at V and 4 bases at J, leaving 2 bases unmatched. The CDR3 nucleotides read TGTGCCTTGTGGGCACAAGAGTTGGGCAAAAAAATCAAGGTATTT. As protein: CALWAQELGKKIKVF.

The chain links TRGV9 to TRGJP. V was clipped by 2 bases and J by 3 bases; unmatched bases: 4. The CDR3 spans 17 residues. Germline V gives CDR1 GITISATS, CDR2 ISYDGTV (reference sequence). CDR3 in DNA: TGTGCCTTGTGGGAGGAAATGCAAGAGTTGGGCAAAAAAATCAAGGTATTT. It translates to CALWEEMQELGKKIKVF.

With respect to this clone: With only one base between it and a far larger clone, this is likely a read error. This chain connects TRGV9 to TRGJ1 or TRGJ2. Germline assignment: CDR1 GITISATS and CDR2 ISYDGTV (reference sequence). The V gene end was trimmed by 6 bases and the J gene end by 7 bases; junction bases not matched to a gene: 6. The CDR3 runs 11 residues. The CDR3 bases are TGTGCCTTGTGGAAGGGCTATAAGAAACTCTTT. Its protein is CALWKGYKKLF.

V usage is TRGV9 and J usage is TRGJ1 or TRGJ2. Germline loops: CDR1 GITISATS, CDR2 ISYDGTV (reference sequence). The junction had 7 bases not matched to a gene; V was cut back by 0 bases and J by 8 bases. This CDR3 has 13 amino acids. In DNA, the CDR3 is TGTGCCTTGTGGGAGGTGCAAATGAATAAGAAACTCTTT. This codes for CALWEVQMNKKLF.

This clone was observed a handful of times. The V and J genes are TRGV9 and TRGJP. Trimming took 2 bases from V and 8 from J; bases not matched to a gene: 9. The CDR3 length is 17 residues. Germline values: CDR1 GITISATS, CDR2 ISYDGTV (reference sequence). CDR3 sequence: CALWEAQDKLGKKIKVF. CDR3 nucleotides: TGTGCCTTGTGGGAGGCGCAAGATAAGTTGGGCAAAAAAATCAAGGTATTT.

The CDR3 bases are TGTGCCTTGTGGGAGGTGATTAGGTTGGGCAAAAAAATCAAGGTATTT. It is translated as CALWEVIRLGKKIKVF. This chain links TRGV9 with TRGJP. The CDR3 covers 16 residues. V lost 0 bases, J lost 9 bases, and 5 bases stayed unmatched. In germline, CDR1 is GITISATS, CDR2 ISYDGTV (reference sequence).

The table lists this clone with a few counts. The chain recombines TRGV5 with TRGJ1 or TRGJ2. With 4 bases clipped from V and 12 bases from J, the junction kept 15 bases outside the gene matches. This CDR3 is built from 13 residues. CDR1 is VINAFY, CDR2 YDVSNSKD, per germline. The CDR3: CATWEITTPSKLF. The CDR3, as DNA: TGTGCCACCTGGGAAATAACGACCCCGTCGAAACTCTTT.

This clone came up a few times. A much more abundant neighbour one base away suggests this may be a read error. The rearrangement links TRGV4 to TRGJ1 or TRGJ2. Germline V CDR1 and CDR2: EGSTGY, YDSYTSSV. Trimming at V came to 0 bases and at J to 9 bases, leaving 8 bases not matched to a gene. The CDR3 is 13 amino acids. CDR3 loop: CATWDGERPKKLF. DNA of the CDR3: TGTGCCACCTGGGATGGGGAAAGGCCTAAGAAACTCTTT.

Relative to its sample, this clone is medium-sized. V and J are TRGV2 and TRGJP2. This CDR3 is 10 amino acids long. Germline CDR1 is EGSNGY and CDR2 is YDSYNSKV. The ends lost 4 bases at V and 10 bases at J; junction bases unmatched: 0. The CDR3, as DNA: TGTGCCACCTGGGATTGGATCAAGACGTTT. It is translated as CATWDWIKTF.

Concerning this clone: This may be a read error, as it is one base from a much larger clone. The sample contains more than one DNA sequence encoding this CDR3. The chain is built from TRGV9 and TRGJP. Trimming removed 0 bases from V and 6 bases from J; junction bases left unmatched: 5. The CDR3 has 17 amino acids. Germline V gene sequence: CDR1 GITISATS, CDR2 ISYDGTV (reference sequence). The CDR3 sequence is CALWEVRRELGKKIKVF. The CDR3 coding sequence is TGTGCCTTGTGGGAGGTGCGGCGAGAGTTGGGCAAAAAAATCAAGGTATTT.

This clone is medium-sized. The chain uses TRGV9 and TRGJP. Per germline, CDR1 GITISATS and CDR2 ISYDGTV (reference sequence). This CDR3 spans 17 amino acids. J was trimmed by 10 bases and V by 1 base; bases with no gene match: 10. The CDR3 here is CALWEVEGSLGKKIKVF. The DNA of the CDR3 is TGTGCCTTGTGGGAGGTCGAGGGGAGTTTGGGCAAAAAAATCAAGGTATTT.

By share, this clone counts as medium-sized. Other DNA sequences in the same sample also yield this CDR3. The V call is TRGV9, the J call TRGJP. V shed 4 bases and J 4 bases; nucleotides not matched to a gene: 1. This CDR3 has 15 amino acids. Per the germline V gene, CDR1 is GITISATS and CDR2 is ISYDGTV (reference sequence). This chain's CDR3 is CALWEQELGKKIKVF. In DNA form, the CDR3 reads TGTGCCTTGTGGGAACAAGAGTTGGGCAAAAAAATCAAGGTATTT.

A note on this clone: TCRdb's listed protein matches a much larger clone and diverges from this DNA's translation at residues 6 and 8, likely through a read error; the protein shown comes from the DNA. V and J are TRGV9 and TRGJP. Germline values: CDR1 GITISATS, CDR2 ISYDGTV (reference sequence). The CDR3 is 17 residues long. Unmatched junction bases numbered 8, after V lost 2 bases and J lost 7 bases. DNA of the CDR3: TGTGCCTTGTGGGAGGCCCCCACGGAGTTGGGCAAAAAAATCAAGGTATTT. This sequence encodes CALWEAPTELGKKIKVF.

By frequency in the sample, this clone is medium-sized. The sample has other DNA sequences that encode this CDR3 too. CDR3 nucleotides: TGTGCCACCTGGGACGGATATTATAAGAAACTCTTT. It translates to CATWDGYYKKLF. The rearrangement uses TRGV2 and TRGJ1 or TRGJ2. Germline loops: CDR1 EGSNGY, CDR2 YDSYNSKV. The CDR3 sequence is 12 residues long. Unmatched junction bases numbered 1, after V lost 1 base and J lost 4 bases.

This clone turned up a few times. A read error may explain this, as a much larger clone is one base away. Additional DNA sequences in this sample encode the identical CDR3. The gene calls are TRGV9 and TRGJ1 or TRGJ2. The germline V gene encodes CDR1 GITISATS and CDR2 ISYDGTV (reference sequence). This CDR3 is built from 10 residues. The CDR3 sequence is CALWYYKKLF. The CDR3 DNA follows: TGTGCCTTGTGGTATTATAAGAAACTTTTT.

The chain carries TRGV2 and TRGJ1 or TRGJ2. Per germline, CDR1 EGSNGY and CDR2 YDSYNSKV. This CDR3 contains 13 residues. J was trimmed by 10 bases and V by 1 base; bases with no gene match: 10. CDR3 region: CATWDGRRSKKLF. In nucleotides, the CDR3 is TGTGCCACCTGGGACGGACGTCGTTCCAAGAAACTCTTT.

Judged by abundance, this clone is medium-sized. The chain is built from TRGV9 and TRGJP. V was clipped by 0 bases and J by 6 bases; unmatched bases: 5. The CDR3 spans 17 residues. Per germline, CDR1 GITISATS and CDR2 ISYDGTV (reference sequence). The DNA of the CDR3 is TGTGCCTTGTGGGAGGTGCACACAGAGTTGGGCAAAAAAATCAAGGTATTT. Residues: CALWEVHTELGKKIKVF.

In this sample, this clone is medium-sized. V usage is TRGV9 and J usage is TRGJP. Germline V gene lookup returns CDR1 GITISATS and CDR2 ISYDGTV (reference sequence). This CDR3 has 17 residues. J was trimmed by 7 bases and V by 0 bases; bases with no gene match: 6. CDR3 amino acids: CALWEVHSELGKKIKVF. The CDR3 coding sequence is TGTGCCTTGTGGGAGGTGCACTCGGAGTTGGGCAAAAAAATCAAGGTATTT.

V gene TRGV9 combines with J gene TRGJP. Germline V CDR1 and CDR2: GITISATS, ISYDGTV (reference sequence). The CDR3 loop spans 17 amino acids. Trimming cost V 2 bases and J 8 bases; bases outside gene matches: 9. The chain's CDR3 is CALWEGIWKLGKKIKVF. CDR3 nucleotides: TGTGCCTTGTGGGAGGGAATTTGGAAGTTGGGCAAAAAAATCAAGGTATTT.

The sample holds a few counts of this clone. The chain links TRGV2 to TRGJP2. The CDR3 runs 16 residues. The germline V gene encodes CDR1 EGSNGY and CDR2 YDSYNSKV. V shed 0 bases, J shed 4 bases, and the junction held 8 bases outside the gene matches. The CDR3 spells CATWDGYDNSDWIKTF. The CDR3 bases are TGTGCCACCTGGGACGGGTATGATAATAGTGATTGGATCAAGACGTTT.

CDR3 in amino acids: CALWEVTPLYYKKLF. The CDR3 DNA sequence: TGTGCCTTGTGGGAGGTAACCCCTCTTTATTATAAGAAACTCTTT. The chain is built from TRGV9 and TRGJ1 or TRGJ2. V lost 1 base to trimming and J lost 3 bases; unmatched junction nucleotides: 9. CDR3 length equals 15 residues. CDR1 is GITISATS, CDR2 ISYDGTV, per germline (reference sequence).

Remarks on this clone: A much larger clone sits a single nucleotide away, making a read error possible. The rearrangement uses TRGV9 and TRGJP. CDR1 is GITISATS and CDR2 is ISYDGTV in the germline V gene (reference sequence). Germline trimming cut 3 bases from V and 9 bases from J; bases unmatched to any gene: 14. This CDR3 is built from 18 residues. The CDR3 reads CALWESNVRGLGKKIKVF. In DNA form, the CDR3 reads TGTGCCTTGTGGGAGTCGAATGTACGGGGGTTGGGCAAAAAAATCAAGGTATTT.

By sample share, this clone is large. Within the sample, other DNA sequences also encode this same CDR3. The chain employs TRGV4 and TRGJ1 or TRGJ2. The germline gives CDR1 EGSTGY, CDR2 YDSYTSSV. CDR3 size: 12 residues. Trimming cost V 1 base and J 9 bases; bases outside gene matches: 6. The CDR3 is CATWDGLFKKLF. In DNA, the CDR3 is TGTGCCACCTGGGATGGCCTTTTTAAGAAACTCTTT.

The V and J genes are TRGV9 and TRGJP. V shed 5 bases and J 7 bases; nucleotides not matched to a gene: 8. Germline CDR1 reads GITISATS; CDR2 reads ISYDGTV (reference sequence). CDR3 size: 16 residues. CDR3 bases: TGTGCCTTGTGGGCCCGCGAGGAGTTGGGCAAAAAAATCAAGGTATTT. Translated, it gives CALWAREELGKKIKVF.